This paragraph reports one T cell receptor (beta chain). This clone appeared once. The specificity of this receptor is unknown. No per-base quality is available; no much larger clone lies one base away. The immunoSEQ Assay, a bias-controlled multiplex PCR, was used to amplify TCRbeta CDR3 regions from genomic DNA. In the original analysis: The number of nucleated cells in each sample was estimated from the amplification of reference gene primers within the assay. To quantify the absolute abundance of each unique TCRbeta CDR3 rearrangement, sequence reads were collapsed and filtered. Productive Simpson clonality was computed per sample as the square root of Simpson's diversity index over productive rearrangements. TCRdb mirrors the immuneACCESS table, restricted to in-frame sequences. Some clones are absent from its copies; in checked studies, under half trace to an unresolved V gene, and the reason for the others is unknown. The DNA was the basis for D and trimming; V, J and clone size are from that table. This sample lists 200,000 to 250,000 clones; approximately 85% were detected once. More than 2% of the sample is taken by the ten largest.

The data originate from a study of blood T cell repertoires in COVID-19 (dated by TCRdb to 2020 to 2021). Concerning the study at large: Samples covering the acute and convalescent phases of COVID-19 were provided by collaborators in the United States, Italy and Spain. The prospective study material was composed of cDNA or gDNA derived from T cells, B-cell-depleted T cells, or PBMCs. Subjects who had been exposed to COVID-19, were actively infected with it, or had recovered from it provided the deeply sampled blood TCRbeta repertoires that made up the dataset. The repertoires were released in a freely available public database meant as a resource for research on the immune response to SARS-CoV-2. The samples were drawn from two sources: the first 160 participants of the ongoing ImmuneRACE study, and 1,200 or so subjects contributed by 6 global collaborators. Sample metadata almost always included a de-identified subject ID, COVID-19 status, age in years and sex. Where HLA class I and class II types were available, the types were taken from metadata supplied by the sample provider, not from assay-based typing. Points the paper makes about the study in general: How much clinical and demographic metadata was included differed by source and by participant, and the metadata was provided uncurated.

The CDR3, cysteine through phenylalanine, is 17 amino acids long. The sequence is cut down to CDR3 DNA, 51 bases in frame from base 1. In Seattle, one collaborating source enrolled patients while the infection was active and tracked those patients longitudinally over the course of disease. Each collaborating institution followed its own protocols to collect whole blood in K2EDTA tubes. For TCRbeta analysis, collaborators shipped samples in one of three forms: frozen whole blood, isolated PBMCs, or DNA extracted from either of those sample types. This chain is built from TRBV21-1 and TRBJ2-1; no DNA check was done on the table's D call, TRBD2. TRBV21-1 constitutes a pseudogene. Sequenced material: peripheral blood. The TCR was taken from a woman in her sixties or seventies with COVID-19, enrolled during active disease. The nucleotide sequence is given as TGTGCCACCGGGGCCGGGACTAGCGGAAGCTCCTACAATGAGCAGTTCTTC. Translated, it reads CATGAGTSGSSYNEQFF.